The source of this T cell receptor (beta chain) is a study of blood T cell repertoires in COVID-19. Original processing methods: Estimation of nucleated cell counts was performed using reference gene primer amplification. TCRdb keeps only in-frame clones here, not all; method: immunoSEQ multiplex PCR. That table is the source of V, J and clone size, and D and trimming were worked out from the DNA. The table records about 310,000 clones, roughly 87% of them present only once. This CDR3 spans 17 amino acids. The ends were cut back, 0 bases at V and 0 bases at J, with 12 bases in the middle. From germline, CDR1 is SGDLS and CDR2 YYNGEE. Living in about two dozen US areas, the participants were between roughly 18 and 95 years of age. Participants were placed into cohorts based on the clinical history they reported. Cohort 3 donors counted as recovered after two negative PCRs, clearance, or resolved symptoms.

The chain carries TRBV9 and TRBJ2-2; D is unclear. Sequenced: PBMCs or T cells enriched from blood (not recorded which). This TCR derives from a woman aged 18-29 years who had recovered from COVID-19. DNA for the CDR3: TGTGCCAGCAGCGTAGCGGGTCATTTCGCGAACACCGGGGAGCTGTTTTTT. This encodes CASSVAGHFANTGELFF.